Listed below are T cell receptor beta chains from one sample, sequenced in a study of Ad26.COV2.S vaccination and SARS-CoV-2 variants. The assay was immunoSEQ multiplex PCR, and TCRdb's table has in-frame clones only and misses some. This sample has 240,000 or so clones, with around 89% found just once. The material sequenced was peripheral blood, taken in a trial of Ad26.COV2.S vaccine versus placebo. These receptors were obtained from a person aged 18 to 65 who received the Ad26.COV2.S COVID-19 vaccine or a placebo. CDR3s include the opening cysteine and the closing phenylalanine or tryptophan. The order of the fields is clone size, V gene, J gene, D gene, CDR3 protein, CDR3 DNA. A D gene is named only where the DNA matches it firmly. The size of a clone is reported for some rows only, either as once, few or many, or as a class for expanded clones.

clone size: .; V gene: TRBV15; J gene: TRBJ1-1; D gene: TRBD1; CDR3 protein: CATSRDRTGNEAFF; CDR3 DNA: TGTGCCACCAGCAGAGACCGGACAGGGAATGAAGCTTTCTTT
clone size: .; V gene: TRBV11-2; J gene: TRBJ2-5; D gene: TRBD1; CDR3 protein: CASSRNRGREETQYF; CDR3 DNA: TGTGCCAGCAGCCGTAACAGGGGGCGCGAAGAGACCCAGTACTTC
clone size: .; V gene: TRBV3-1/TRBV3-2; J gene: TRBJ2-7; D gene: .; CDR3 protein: CASSQDFGAGLEQYF; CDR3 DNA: TGTGCCAGCAGCCAAGACTTTGGGGCAGGGTTAGAGCAGTACTTC
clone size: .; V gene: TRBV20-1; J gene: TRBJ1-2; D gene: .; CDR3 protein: CSASPNHYGYTF; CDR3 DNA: TGCAGTGCTAGTCCCAACCACTATGGCTACACCTTC
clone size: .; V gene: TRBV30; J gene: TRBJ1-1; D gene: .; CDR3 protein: CAWSVQPGLPTEAFF; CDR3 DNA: TGTGCCTGGAGTGTACAGCCAGGATTACCCACTGAAGCTTTCTTT
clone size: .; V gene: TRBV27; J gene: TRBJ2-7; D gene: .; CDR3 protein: CASSIGGLSTYEQYF; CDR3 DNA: TGTGCCAGCAGCATAGGAGGACTTTCCACCTACGAGCAGTACTTC
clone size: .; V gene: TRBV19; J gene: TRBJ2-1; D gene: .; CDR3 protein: CASRQAGARRDEQFF; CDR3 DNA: TGTGCCAGTAGGCAGGCGGGGGCCAGGAGGGATGAGCAGTTCTTC
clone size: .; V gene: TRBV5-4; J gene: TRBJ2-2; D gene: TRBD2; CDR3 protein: CASSLPSTSWNTGELFF; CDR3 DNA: TGTGCCAGCAGCTTGCCCTCGACTAGCTGGAACACCGGGGAGCTGTTTTTT
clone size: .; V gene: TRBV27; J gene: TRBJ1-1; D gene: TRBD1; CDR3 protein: CGTRGQGGEREAFF; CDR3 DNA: TGTGGCACACGAGGACAGGGGGGGGAGCGTGAAGCTTTCTTT
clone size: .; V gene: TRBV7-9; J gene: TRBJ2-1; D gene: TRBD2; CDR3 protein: CASSLSIGTSRYNEQFF; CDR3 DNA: TGTGCCAGCAGCTTATCTATCGGGACTAGCAGATACAATGAGCAGTTCTTC
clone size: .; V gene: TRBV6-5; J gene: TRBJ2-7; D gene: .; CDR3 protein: CASSTWTATYEQYF; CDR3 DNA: TGTGCCAGCAGTACCTGGACGGCTACCTACGAGCAGTACTTC
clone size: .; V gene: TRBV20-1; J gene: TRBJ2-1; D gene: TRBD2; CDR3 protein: CSASTGGYNEQFF; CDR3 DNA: TGCAGTGCTAGTACGGGAGGCTACAATGAGCAGTTCTTC
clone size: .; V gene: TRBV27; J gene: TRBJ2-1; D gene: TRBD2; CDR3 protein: CASSLGAGASYNEQFF; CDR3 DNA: TGTGCCAGCAGTTTAGGGGCGGGAGCCTCCTACAATGAGCAGTTCTTC
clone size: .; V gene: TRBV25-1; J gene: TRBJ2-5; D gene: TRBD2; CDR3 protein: CASNWGGQETQYF; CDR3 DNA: TGTGCCAGCAATTGGGGGGGGCAAGAGACCCAGTACTTC
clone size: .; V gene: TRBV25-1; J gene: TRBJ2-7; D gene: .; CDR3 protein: CASSAVSEQYF; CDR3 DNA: TGTGCCAGCAGCGCGGTGTCAGAACAGTACTTC
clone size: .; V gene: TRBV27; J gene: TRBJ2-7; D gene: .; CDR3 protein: CASHFQGTSSYEQYF; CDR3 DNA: TGTGCCAGTCACTTCCAGGGGACGAGCTCCTACGAGCAGTACTTC
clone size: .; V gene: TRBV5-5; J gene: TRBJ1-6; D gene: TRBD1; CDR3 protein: CASSLGAGGSYNSPLHF; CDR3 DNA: TGTGCCAGCAGCTTAGGGGCAGGGGGCTCCTATAATTCACCCCTCCACTTT
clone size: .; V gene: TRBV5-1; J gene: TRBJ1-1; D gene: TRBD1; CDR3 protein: CASSGRTGPMNTEAFF; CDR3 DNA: TGCGCCAGCAGCGGGCGGACAGGGCCAATGAACACTGAAGCTTTCTTT
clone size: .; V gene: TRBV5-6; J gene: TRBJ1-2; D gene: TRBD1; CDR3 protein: CASSFGRGGGVRYGYTF; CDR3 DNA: TGTGCCAGCAGCTTCGGGCGTGGAGGGGGCGTTCGTTATGGCTACACCTTC
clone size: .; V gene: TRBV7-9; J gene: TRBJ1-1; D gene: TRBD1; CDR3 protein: CASTLQGGYTEAFF; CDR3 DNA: TGTGCCAGCACCCTACAGGGGGGGTACACTGAAGCTTTCTTT
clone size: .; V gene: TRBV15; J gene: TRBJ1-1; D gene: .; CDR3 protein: CATRDRLNTEAFF; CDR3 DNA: TGTGCCACCAGGGACCGCTTGAACACTGAAGCTTTCTTT
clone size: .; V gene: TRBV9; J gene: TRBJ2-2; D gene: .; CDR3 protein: CASSVEGGSGTGELFF; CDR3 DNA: TGTGCCAGCAGCGTAGAGGGGGGCTCGGGCACCGGGGAGCTGTTTTTT
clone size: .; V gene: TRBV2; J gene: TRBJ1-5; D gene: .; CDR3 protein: CACRERGGVSNQPQHF; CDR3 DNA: TGTGCCTGCAGGGAGAGGGGGGGGGTTAGCAATCAGCCCCAGCATTTT
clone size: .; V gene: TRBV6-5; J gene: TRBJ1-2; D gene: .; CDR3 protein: CASSPPGGYTF; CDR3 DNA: TGTGCCAGCAGCCCCCCGGGGGGCTACACCTTC
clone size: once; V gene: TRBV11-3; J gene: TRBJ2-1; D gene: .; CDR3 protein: CASSLGAGLGDNEQFF; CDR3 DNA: TGTGCCAGCAGCTTAGGAGCGGGCCTGGGGGACAATGAGCAGTTCTTC
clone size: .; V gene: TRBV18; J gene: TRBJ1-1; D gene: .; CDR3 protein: CASSPPGQPMNTEAFF; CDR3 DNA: TGTGCCAGCTCACCCCCGGGACAACCGATGAACACTGAAGCTTTCTTT
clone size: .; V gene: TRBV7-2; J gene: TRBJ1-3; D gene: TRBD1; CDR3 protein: CASSTHPGQICSGNTIYF; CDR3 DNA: TGTGCCAGCAGCACACACCCGGGACAGATCTGCTCTGGAAACACCATATATTTT
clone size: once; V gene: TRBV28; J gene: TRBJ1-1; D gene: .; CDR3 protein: CASSFPLGGRAEAFF; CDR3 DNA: TGTGCCAGCAGTTTTCCCCTGGGTGGGCGGGCTGAAGCTTTCTTT
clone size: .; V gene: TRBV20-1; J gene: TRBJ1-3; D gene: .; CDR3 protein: CSASTGNTIYF; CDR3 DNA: TGCAGTGCGAGTACAGGAAACACCATATATTTT
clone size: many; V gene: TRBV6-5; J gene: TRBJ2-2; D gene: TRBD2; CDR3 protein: CASRTSGSRELFF; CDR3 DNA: TGTGCCAGCAGGACTAGCGGGAGCAGGGAGCTGTTTTTT
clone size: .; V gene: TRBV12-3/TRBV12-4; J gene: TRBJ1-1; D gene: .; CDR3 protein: CASSLAQPRVAFF; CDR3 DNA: TGTGCCAGCAGTTTAGCGCAGCCTAGGGTCGCTTTCTTT